The clone carrying this T cell receptor (beta chain) has only one observation. This CDR3 is 16 amino acids long. The germline V gene has CDR1 MNHEY and CDR2 SMNVEV (reference sequence). Deletions cut 6 bases from V and 5 bases from J, with 20 bases between. This sample was taken from a study of OX40 agonist ivuxolimab in advanced cancers. The protocol was immunoSEQ multiplex PCR, while the TCRdb copy is restricted to in-frame clones and leaves out a portion. The sample holds about 62,000 clones, around 90% seen once. The input for sequencing was CD4+ or CD8+ T cells sorted from blood, taken in a trial of the OX40 agonist ivuxolimab. This chain connects TRBV27 to TRBJ2-1, with a tentative D call TRBD2 (6 bases). The TCR sequence derives from an adult with an advanced solid tumor such as melanoma, head and neck, liver or kidney cancer. The CDR3, as DNA: TGTGCCAGCAGGCAGAGGGAAGTCGGGGGAGACAATGAGCAGTTCTTC. This encodes CASRQREVGGDNEQFF.